This TCR beta chain was sequenced during a study of blood T cells in healthy people across ages. General study results and limits: Per-million-T-cell TCR beta diversity fell roughly linearly with age. Naive T cell percentage and TCR beta diversity correlated strongly.

For the second PCR, which ran for 7 to 11 cycles, a sample-barcoded 5' primer and a J-beta primer mix were used. Via MiXCR, TCRdb re-called the 5' RACE reads, giving one row per CDR3 protein. The table shows hundreds of thousands of distinct CDR3 sequences, with roughly 50% occurring only once. Donors were systemically healthy Caucasian individuals from Russia aged 6 to 90 years. This clonotype was seen more than once but under ten times. Its antigen is unknown. V was pared by 3 bases and J by 4 bases, with 15 bases between. This CDR3 contains 15 residues. The germline V gene encodes CDR1 DFQATT and CDR2 SNEGSKA (reference sequence).

Source material: blood. The chain uses TRBV20-1 and TRBJ1-4; no clear D. This receptor was taken from a woman aged 55-70 years in good health. The CDR3 loop reads CSASLLKGLNEKLFF. For the CDR3, the DNA is TGCAGTGCTAGCTTACTAAAAGGTCTTAATGAAAAACTGTTTTTT.